The entry below gives a single T cell receptor (beta chain) sequence along with its context. The target antigen is unknown. The record originates from a study of synovial regulatory T cells in juvenile arthritis. Study outcomes and limitations: Blood Treg cells that were inflammation-associated showed lower TCR diversity than other blood Treg cells.

Germline V gene lookup returns CDR1 MNHEY and CDR2 SVGAGI. The CDR3 extends over 14 amino acids. DNA is not on record. Clones were read by immunoSEQ multiplex PCR, and TCRdb kept only the in-frame ones, dropping some. This sample's table reports over 7,500 clones. Sequenced material: Treg cells from blood. This sample's subset: HLA-DR+ inflammation-associated blood Treg cells. This clonotype originated in a donor aged 2 to 35 with juvenile idiopathic arthritis. The chain carries TRBV6-5 and TRBJ1-1. The CDR3 here is CASSWMDGNTEAFF.